The TCR beta chain under discussion was sequenced for a study of shared clonotypes between healthy human individuals. The overall study: The study enrolled a couple of women and three men aged 18 to 49. Per donor, three plates held CD4 naive cells, three held CD4 memory, two held CD8 naive and one held CD8 memory.

The assay ran at deep level. The assay was immunoSEQ multiplex PCR, and TCRdb's table has in-frame clones only and misses some. This sample yields roughly 760,000 clones, of which less than 85% are seen a single time; over 1.5% belongs to the top ten. Only one count was recorded for this clone. The target antigen is unknown. The study, taken as a whole, reports: Four donors held approximately 5% of naive CD4 clonotypes in common.

V lost 2 bases and J 5 bases, leaving 22 bases between the germline ends. CDR1 and CDR2 (germline): SGHAT, FQDESV (reference sequence). This CDR3 contains 17 residues. Specimen: memory CD4+ T cells sorted from blood. Subset meaning: CD45RA-negative fraction. The clonotype originates from a woman aged 30 to 39 in good health. The chain employs TRBV11-1 and TRBJ2-7, with TRBD1 as a possible D gene (5 bases). CDR3 DNA sequence: TGTGCCAGCAGCTTATCTGGCGTACAGGCCGGGTCTCACGAGCAGTACTTC. Amino acids: CASSLSGVQAGSHEQYF.